The rows below give T cell receptor beta chains drawn from one sample of a study of siplizumab effects on memory and regulatory T cells. Here immunoSEQ multiplex PCR was the method, and the copy in TCRdb shows in-frame clones only, minus some. Of roughly 120,000 clones listed, approximately 94% are singletons. Sequencing was carried out using non-Treg CD4+ T cells sorted from blood. The source is a human donor in good health. Each CDR3 is given with its conserved first and last residue. The D gene is left open where the match is weak. Size values are once, few and many counts, or a class for expanded clones, and some rows have none.

TGTGCCAGCAGCCATGGCGGGTATCAGTCCCAGCATTTT	CASSHGGYQSQHF	.	.	TRBV7-3	TRBJ1-5
TGTGCCAGCGGTCGACAGGATGGTCAGCCCCAGCATTTT	CASGRQDGQPQHF	.	.	TRBV5-5	TRBJ1-5
TGTGCCAGCAGCTATAGACTACTAGGCGCTACCGGGGAGCTGTTTTTT	CASSYRLLGATGELFF	.	.	TRBV4-2	TRBJ2-2
TGTGCCAGCAGCTGGGGACCCTCCTCACCGGAGACCCAGTACTTC	CASSWGPSSPETQYF	.	.	TRBV7-9	TRBJ2-5
TGTGCCAGCAGCTCCCCGGGACTAACATACGAGCAGTACTTC	CASSSPGLTYEQYF	TRBD2	once	TRBV7-2	TRBJ2-7
TGTGCCAGCAGCCCCTTTGGGGCCACCTACGAGCAGTACTTC	CASSPFGATYEQYF	.	.	TRBV9	TRBJ2-7
TGTGCCAGCAGTTCGGACAGGGGGCCCCGCGGGGAGCTGTTTTTT	CASSSDRGPRGELFF	TRBD1	.	TRBV2	TRBJ2-2
TGTGCCAGCAGTTCCCGGGGTGAGCAGTTCTTC	CASSSRGEQFF	.	.	TRBV5-4	TRBJ2-1
TGTGCCAGCAGTGCGGTAGATACGCAGTATTTT	CASSAVDTQYF	.	.	TRBV25-1	TRBJ2-3
TGTGCCAGCAGTGAAATGGGACCACCTTCCAACTATGGCTACACCTTC	CASSEMGPPSNYGYTF	.	once	TRBV2	TRBJ1-2
TGTGCCGGGAGCGGGAGCTCCTATAATTCACCCCTCCACTTT	CAGSGSSYNSPLHF	.	.	TRBV2	TRBJ1-6
TGTGCCAGCAGCTTAGTCGCGGGCTCCGGGGAGCTGTTTTTT	CASSLVAGSGELFF	.	.	TRBV7-2	TRBJ2-2
TGTGCCAGCAGCATGGACAGGGGCTCCTATAATTCACCCCTCCACTTT	CASSMDRGSYNSPLHF	TRBD1	.	TRBV9	TRBJ1-6
TGTGCCAGCAGCGGCCCCGGGCTAAGTGTCCAGACCCAGTACTTC	CASSGPGLSVQTQYF	.	.	TRBV7-7	TRBJ2-5
TGTGCCAGCAGTGAATCGGAGGGGCTGGGGAAGTTCTTC	CASSESEGLGKFF	.	.	TRBV2	TRBJ2-1
TGCGCCAGCAGCTTGGAGGAGCACGAGCAGTACTTC	CASSLEEHEQYF	.	once	TRBV5-1	TRBJ2-7
TGTGCCAGCAGCCCCCCGGTGGGTGGCACAGATACGCAGTATTTT	CASSPPVGGTDTQYF	.	.	TRBV7-6	TRBJ2-3